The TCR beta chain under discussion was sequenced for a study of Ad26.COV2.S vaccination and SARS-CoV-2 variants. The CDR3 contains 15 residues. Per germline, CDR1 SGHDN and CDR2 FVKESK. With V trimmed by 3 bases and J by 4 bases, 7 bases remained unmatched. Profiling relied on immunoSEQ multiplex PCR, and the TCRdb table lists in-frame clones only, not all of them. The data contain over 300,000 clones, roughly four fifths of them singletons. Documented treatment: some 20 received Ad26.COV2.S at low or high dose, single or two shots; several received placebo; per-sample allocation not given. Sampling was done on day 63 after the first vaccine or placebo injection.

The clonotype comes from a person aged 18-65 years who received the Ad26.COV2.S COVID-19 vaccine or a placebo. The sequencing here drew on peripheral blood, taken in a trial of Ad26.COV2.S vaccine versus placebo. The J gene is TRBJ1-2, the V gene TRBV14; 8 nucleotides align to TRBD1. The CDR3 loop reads CASSQQPQGAYGYTF. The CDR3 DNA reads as TGTGCCAGCAGCCAGCAGCCCCAGGGGGCCTATGGCTACACCTTC.